The TCR beta chain under discussion was sequenced for a study of neoadjuvant nivolumab and ipilimumab in lung cancer (dated by TCRdb to the early 2020s). About the full investigation: Intravenous nivolumab was dosed at 3 mg/kg on days 1, 15 and 29, and in the combination arm ipilimumab 1 mg/kg was added on day 1 only. The primary trial endpoint was the major pathologic response (MPR) rate in the intention-to-treat population in each study arm. The trial treated approximately 43 patients with operable NSCLC: about 23 were randomized to nivolumab monotherapy and approximately 20 to nivolumab plus ipilimumab. The study compared TCR repertoires in pretherapy (baseline) peripheral blood with TCR repertoires in tumors resected at surgery after neoadjuvant immune checkpoint blockade. Matched pretherapy and resected tumor pairs were analyzed from seven patients, of whom four had been treated with nivolumab and three with nivolumab plus ipilimumab.

The study at large found these results: Greater TCR richness and clonality were observed in resected tumors than in tumor-adjacent uninvolved lung, and increases were observed in more dual-therapy-treated tumors. From pretherapy to surgery, increases in tumor T-cell richness and clonality were observed in three of three dual-therapy tumors but in only two of four nivolumab-treated tumors. No significant correlation was found between TCR clonality and pathologic tumor regression, and only one major-pathologic-response sample was available for the clonality analysis. A positive correlation was observed between pretherapy blood TCR richness and richness in tumors resected after neoadjuvant therapy (Spearman R of about 0.8). TCR sequencing was performed in a small number of samples.

As to this clone: It has no known antigen specificity. The sample holds no much larger clone one base away, and base qualities are not on file.

Library preparation was by the immunoSEQ multiplex PCR assay. In the original analysis: Richness and clonality were used to summarize the repertoires, and clones that significantly expanded or contracted between pre- and post-therapy samples were identified. TCRdb re-hosts the immuneACCESS table, in-frame sequences only. Its copies lack some clones; in the studies checked, an unresolved V gene accounts for under half of them, and the cause for the rest is not known. The V and J calls and clone size were taken over from that table, and D and trimming were inferred from the DNA. The sample contains 25,000 to 30,000 clones, around four fifths of them found a single time. The top ten clones comprise about 8.1% of the sample. The meaning of the sample's time point label: at surgical resection after neoadjuvant nivolumab +/- ipilimumab. Samples came from the phase 2 randomized NEOSTAR trial, which tested neoadjuvant nivolumab or nivolumab plus ipilimumab followed by surgery in operable NSCLC.

The clonotype originates from an adult with non-small cell lung cancer. The sequences come from tumor tissue, collected after neoadjuvant nivolumab, alone or with ipilimumab, at or shortly before surgery.

CDR3 protein: CASSLRRTNTEAFF. DNA sequence: TGTGCCAGCAGTTTACGACGGACGAACACTGAAGCTTTCTTT. Recombination linked TRBV6-5 to TRBJ1-1; no D gene is confidently identified. The junction shows trimming of 4 bases on V and 1 base on J, plus 10 bases between the germline ends. From the cysteine through the phenylalanine, the CDR3 covers 14 amino acids. Solely the CDR3 DNA is kept, with 42 bases framed from the first base. CDR1 is given as MNHEY and CDR2 as SVGAGI, both from the germline V gene.